A selection of T cell receptor beta chains follows, all from one sample in a study of long-term antiretroviral therapy in people with HIV. Clones were sequenced by immunoSEQ multiplex PCR, and TCRdb holds only the in-frame ones, with some missing. The table lists about 28,000 clones, more than 85% of them singletons. The sequences come from unsorted PBMCs, collected 5.3 years after starting antiretroviral therapy. The receptor set was obtained from a man in his fifties with HIV. Each CDR3 is given with its conserved first and last residue. Expanded clones get a size class; other rows say once, few or many, or leave the size out.

v_gene: TRBV5-1; j_gene: TRBJ1-5; abundance: -; CDR3aa: CASSLEGYSNQPQHF
v_gene: TRBV25-1; j_gene: TRBJ1-1; abundance: once; CDR3aa: CASSGMWNTEAFF
v_gene: TRBV5-6; j_gene: TRBJ1-1; abundance: -; CDR3aa: CASSHPYRGTEAFF
v_gene: TRBV27; j_gene: -; abundance: -; CDR3aa: CASSLFSGGVREQYF
v_gene: TRBV6-6; j_gene: TRBJ2-5; abundance: -; CDR3aa: CASSYRTGTGQETQYF
v_gene: TRBV19; j_gene: TRBJ2-1; abundance: -; CDR3aa: CASSITGWGNNEQFF
v_gene: TRBV4-1; j_gene: TRBJ2-3; abundance: -; CDR3aa: CASSQPRLAGGSTDTQYF
v_gene: TRBV2; j_gene: TRBJ2-7; abundance: -; CDR3aa: CASSGDYSYEQYF
v_gene: TRBV10-1; j_gene: TRBJ2-2; abundance: -; CDR3aa: CATREQGDTGELFF
v_gene: TRBV2; j_gene: TRBJ2-7; abundance: -; CDR3aa: CASGGSTYEQYF
v_gene: TRBV4-3; j_gene: TRBJ2-5; abundance: -; CDR3aa: CASSQDRAYQETQYF
v_gene: TRBV9; j_gene: TRBJ1-6; abundance: -; CDR3aa: CASSVGEQGSYNSPLHF
v_gene: TRBV6-1; j_gene: TRBJ1-1; abundance: -; CDR3aa: CASSEVVVEYEAFF
v_gene: TRBV4-1; j_gene: TRBJ2-7; abundance: -; CDR3aa: CASSQETSGASYEQYF
v_gene: TRBV11-2; j_gene: TRBJ2-2; abundance: once; CDR3aa: CASSLDHGVGELFF
v_gene: TRBV2; j_gene: TRBJ1-1; abundance: -; CDR3aa: CASRTGTAYMNTEAFF
v_gene: TRBV19; j_gene: TRBJ2-1; abundance: -; CDR3aa: CASMAAVLDEQFF
v_gene: TRBV6-1; j_gene: TRBJ1-3; abundance: -; CDR3aa: CASQGQQINTIYF
v_gene: TRBV5-4; j_gene: TRBJ1-1; abundance: -; CDR3aa: CASSTGQGGQGWPEAFF
v_gene: TRBV6-1; j_gene: TRBJ1-1; abundance: -; CDR3aa: CASSLGQAEAFF
v_gene: TRBV7-9; j_gene: TRBJ2-6; abundance: -; CDR3aa: CASSIHVGTGEAGANVLTF
v_gene: TRBV11-3; j_gene: TRBJ2-7; abundance: -; CDR3aa: CASSLDGSYEQYF
v_gene: TRBV5-1; j_gene: TRBJ1-2; abundance: -; CDR3aa: CASSLEGTGGYGYTF
v_gene: TRBV5-1; j_gene: TRBJ2-7; abundance: -; CDR3aa: CASSLGRERNEQYF
v_gene: TRBV30; j_gene: TRBJ2-3; abundance: -; CDR3aa: CAWSRTGSTTDTQYF
v_gene: TRBV5-4; j_gene: TRBJ2-1; abundance: -; CDR3aa: CASSETDSNNEQFF
v_gene: TRBV2; j_gene: TRBJ2-1; abundance: -; CDR3aa: CASSVVAGTNYNEQFF
v_gene: TRBV4-3; j_gene: TRBJ1-5; abundance: -; CDR3aa: CASSQGLGESNQPQHF
v_gene: TRBV5-1; j_gene: TRBJ2-3; abundance: -; CDR3aa: CASSFRDTDTQYF
v_gene: TRBV18; j_gene: TRBJ2-7; abundance: few; CDR3aa: CASSPTPGAEQYF
v_gene: TRBV5-1; j_gene: TRBJ2-5; abundance: once; CDR3aa: CASSPWTSGGAGETQYF
v_gene: TRBV4-1; j_gene: TRBJ2-5; abundance: -; CDR3aa: CASSQTGSETQYF
v_gene: TRBV25-1; j_gene: TRBJ1-1; abundance: -; CDR3aa: CASSAWDRGQNTEAFF
v_gene: TRBV6-1; j_gene: TRBJ2-2; abundance: -; CDR3aa: CASSLGSGELFF
v_gene: TRBV7-6; j_gene: TRBJ2-3; abundance: -; CDR3aa: CASSSLPTDTQYF
v_gene: TRBV4-1; j_gene: TRBJ2-1; abundance: -; CDR3aa: CASSLQGISYNEQFF
v_gene: TRBV27; j_gene: TRBJ2-2; abundance: -; CDR3aa: CASRPGQGRPGELFF
v_gene: TRBV6-6; j_gene: TRBJ1-1; abundance: few; CDR3aa: CASSLGTDTEAFF
v_gene: TRBV7-3; j_gene: TRBJ2-1; abundance: -; CDR3aa: CASSLDRHNEQFF
v_gene: TRBV6-5; j_gene: TRBJ1-3; abundance: -; CDR3aa: CASSLGRRQVNTIYF
v_gene: TRBV6-6; j_gene: TRBJ2-2; abundance: -; CDR3aa: CASSYSSATGELFF
v_gene: TRBV6-1; j_gene: TRBJ2-1; abundance: -; CDR3aa: CASSEIWGYEQFF
v_gene: TRBV2; j_gene: TRBJ2-7; abundance: -; CDR3aa: CASSDSRQQYF
v_gene: TRBV5-4; j_gene: TRBJ2-3; abundance: -; CDR3aa: CASSSGQAPTDTQYF
v_gene: TRBV5-6; j_gene: TRBJ1-5; abundance: -; CDR3aa: CASRKHGSPQHF